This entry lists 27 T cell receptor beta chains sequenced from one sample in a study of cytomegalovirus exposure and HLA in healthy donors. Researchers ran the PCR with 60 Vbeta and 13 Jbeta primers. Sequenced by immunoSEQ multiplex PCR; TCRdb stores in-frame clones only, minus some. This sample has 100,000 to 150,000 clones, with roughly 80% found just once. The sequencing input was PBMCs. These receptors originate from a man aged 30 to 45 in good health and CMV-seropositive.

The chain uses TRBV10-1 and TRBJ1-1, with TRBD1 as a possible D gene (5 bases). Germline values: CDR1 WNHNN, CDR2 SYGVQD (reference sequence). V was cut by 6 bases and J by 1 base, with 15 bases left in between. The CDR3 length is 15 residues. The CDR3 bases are TGCGCCAGCAGCGCCTCTCCAAGGGGGAACACTGAAGCTTTCTTT. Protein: CASSASPRGNTEAFF.

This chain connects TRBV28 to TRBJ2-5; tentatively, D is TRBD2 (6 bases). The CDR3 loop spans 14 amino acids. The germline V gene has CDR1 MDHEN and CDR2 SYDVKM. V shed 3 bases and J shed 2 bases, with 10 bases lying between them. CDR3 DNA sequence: TGTGCCAGCAGTTTGGCGGGGCTTCAAGAGACCCAGTACTTC. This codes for CASSLAGLQETQYF.

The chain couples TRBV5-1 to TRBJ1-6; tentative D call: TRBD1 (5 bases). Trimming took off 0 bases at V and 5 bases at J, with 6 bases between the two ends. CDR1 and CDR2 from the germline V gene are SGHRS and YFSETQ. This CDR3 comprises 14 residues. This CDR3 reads CASSLAQDNSPLHF. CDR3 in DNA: TGCGCCAGCAGCTTGGCACAGGATAATTCACCCCTCCACTTT.

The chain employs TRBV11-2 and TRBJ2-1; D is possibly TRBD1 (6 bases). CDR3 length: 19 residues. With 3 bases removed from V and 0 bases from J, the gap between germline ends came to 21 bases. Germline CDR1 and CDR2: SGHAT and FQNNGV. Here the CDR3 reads CASSFPQGYSVNSYNEQFF. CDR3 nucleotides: TGTGCCAGCAGCTTCCCTCAGGGGTATAGCGTTAACTCCTACAATGAGCAGTTCTTC.

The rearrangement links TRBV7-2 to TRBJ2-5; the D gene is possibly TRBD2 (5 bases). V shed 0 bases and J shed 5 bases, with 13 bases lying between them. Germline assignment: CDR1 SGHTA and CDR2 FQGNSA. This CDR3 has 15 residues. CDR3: CASSLAGSSGETQYF. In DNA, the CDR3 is TGTGCCAGCAGCTTAGCCGGATCCTCGGGGGAGACCCAGTACTTC.

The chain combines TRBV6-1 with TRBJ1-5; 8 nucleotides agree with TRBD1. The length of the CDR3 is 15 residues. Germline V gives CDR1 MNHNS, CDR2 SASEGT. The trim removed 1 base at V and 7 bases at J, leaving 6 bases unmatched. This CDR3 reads CASSEVQGATQPQHF. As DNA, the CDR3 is TGTGCCAGCAGTGAAGTGCAGGGGGCAACCCAGCCCCAGCATTTT.

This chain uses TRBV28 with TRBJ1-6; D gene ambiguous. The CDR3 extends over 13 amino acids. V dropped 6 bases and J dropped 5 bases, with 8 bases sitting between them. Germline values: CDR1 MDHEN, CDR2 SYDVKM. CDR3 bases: TGTGCCAGCAGGACATCGAATAATTCACCCCTCCACTTT. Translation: CASRTSNNSPLHF.

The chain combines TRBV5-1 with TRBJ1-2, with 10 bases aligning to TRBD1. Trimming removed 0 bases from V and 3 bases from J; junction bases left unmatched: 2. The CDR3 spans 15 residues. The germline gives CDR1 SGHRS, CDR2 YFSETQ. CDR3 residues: CASSLEDRGHYGYTF. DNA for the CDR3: TGCGCCAGCAGCTTGGAAGACAGGGGGCACTATGGCTACACCTTC.

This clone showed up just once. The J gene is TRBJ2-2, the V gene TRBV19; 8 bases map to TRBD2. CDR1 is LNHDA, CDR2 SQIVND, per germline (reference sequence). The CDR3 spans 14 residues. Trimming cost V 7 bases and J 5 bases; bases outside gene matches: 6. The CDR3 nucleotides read TGTGCCAGTACCCCCGGCGGGGGGACCGGGGAGCTGTTTTTT. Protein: CASTPGGGTGELFF. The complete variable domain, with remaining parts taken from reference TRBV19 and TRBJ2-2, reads DGGITQSPKYLFRKEGQNVTLSCEQNLNHDAMYWYRQDPGQGLRLIYYSQIVNDFQKGDIAEGYSVSREKKESFPLTVTSAQKNPTAFYLCASTPGGGTGELFFGEGSRLTVL.

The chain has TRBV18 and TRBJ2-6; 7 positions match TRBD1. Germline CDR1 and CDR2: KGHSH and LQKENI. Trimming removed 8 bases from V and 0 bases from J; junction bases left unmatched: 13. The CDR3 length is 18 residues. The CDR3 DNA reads TGTGCCAGCGCAGGACTTCGACAGGGTTCCTCTGGGGCCAACGTCCTGACTTTC. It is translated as CASAGLRQGSSGANVLTF.

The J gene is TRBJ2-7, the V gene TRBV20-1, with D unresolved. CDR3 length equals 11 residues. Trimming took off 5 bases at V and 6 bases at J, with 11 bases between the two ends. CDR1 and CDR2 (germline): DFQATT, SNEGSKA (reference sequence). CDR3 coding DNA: TGCAGTGCTGTTGGCAGTGGCGAGCAGTACTTC. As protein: CSAVGSGEQYF.

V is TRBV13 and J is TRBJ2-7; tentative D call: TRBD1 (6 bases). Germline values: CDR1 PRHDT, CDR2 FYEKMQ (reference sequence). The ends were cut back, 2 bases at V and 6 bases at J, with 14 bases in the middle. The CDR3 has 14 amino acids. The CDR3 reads CASSLRAGVAEQYF. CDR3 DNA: TGTGCCAGCAGCTTACGGGCAGGGGTGGCCGAGCAGTACTTC.

The CDR3 coding sequence is TGTGCCAGCAGCCTGGGACTAGCCGCCTACGAGCAGTACTTC. Translated: CASSLGLAAYEQYF. The V and J genes are TRBV7-9 and TRBJ2-7, with TRBD2 matching over 9 bases. Germline V gives CDR1 SEHNR, CDR2 FQNEAQ (reference sequence). This CDR3 has 14 amino acids. Germline trimming cut 5 bases from V and 2 bases from J; bases unmatched to any gene: 4. The whole variable domain, remainder taken from reference TRBV7-9 and TRBJ2-7, is DTGVSQNPRHKITKRGQNVTFRCDPISEHNRLYWYRQTLGQGPEFLTYFQNEAQLEKSRLLSDRFSAERPKGSFSTLEIQRTEQGDSAMYLCASSLGLAAYEQYFGPGTRLTVT.

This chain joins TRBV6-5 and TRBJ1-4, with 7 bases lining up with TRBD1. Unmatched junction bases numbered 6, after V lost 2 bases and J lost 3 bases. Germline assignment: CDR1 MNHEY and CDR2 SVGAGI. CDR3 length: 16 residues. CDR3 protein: CASSYRGTDPNEKLFF. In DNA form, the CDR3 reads TGTGCCAGCAGTTACCGAGGGACAGATCCTAATGAAAAACTGTTTTTT.

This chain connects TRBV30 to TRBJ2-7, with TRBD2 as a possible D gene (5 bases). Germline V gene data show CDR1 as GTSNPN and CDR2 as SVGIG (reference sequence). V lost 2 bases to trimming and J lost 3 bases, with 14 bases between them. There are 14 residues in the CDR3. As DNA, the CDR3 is TGTGCCTGGAGTCGGGGAGTTCACAACTACGAGCAGTACTTC. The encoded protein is CAWSRGVHNYEQYF.

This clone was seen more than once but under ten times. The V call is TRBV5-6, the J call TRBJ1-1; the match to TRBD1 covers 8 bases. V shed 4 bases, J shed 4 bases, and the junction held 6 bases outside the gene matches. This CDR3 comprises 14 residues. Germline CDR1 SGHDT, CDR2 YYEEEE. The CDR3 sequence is CASSTTGGGTEAFF. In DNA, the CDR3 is TGTGCCAGCAGCACCACAGGGGGAGGCACTGAAGCTTTCTTT.

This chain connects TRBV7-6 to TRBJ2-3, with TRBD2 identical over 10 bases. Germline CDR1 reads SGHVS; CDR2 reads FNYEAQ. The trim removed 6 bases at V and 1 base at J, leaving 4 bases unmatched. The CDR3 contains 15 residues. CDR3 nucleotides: TGTGCCAGCAGGTCCGGGACTAGCGGCACAGATACGCAGTATTTT. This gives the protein CASRSGTSGTDTQYF.

This chain's CDR3 is CASSLQGGRRAYGYTF. DNA for the CDR3: TGCGCCAGCAGCTTGCAGGGGGGCCGGAGGGCCTATGGCTACACCTTC. The rearrangement links TRBV5-1 to TRBJ1-2; TRBD1 matches 7 bases. Losses at the gene ends were 1 base for V and 4 bases for J; bases not matched to a gene: 10. Germline V gene lookup returns CDR1 SGHRS and CDR2 YFSETQ. This CDR3 spans 16 amino acids.

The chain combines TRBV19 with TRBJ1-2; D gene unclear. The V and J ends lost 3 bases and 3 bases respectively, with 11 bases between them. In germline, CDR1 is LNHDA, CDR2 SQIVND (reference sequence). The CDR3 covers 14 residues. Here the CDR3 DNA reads TGTGCCAGTAGTATCGGGGAAGTTGACTATGGCTACACCTTC. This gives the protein CASSIGEVDYGYTF.

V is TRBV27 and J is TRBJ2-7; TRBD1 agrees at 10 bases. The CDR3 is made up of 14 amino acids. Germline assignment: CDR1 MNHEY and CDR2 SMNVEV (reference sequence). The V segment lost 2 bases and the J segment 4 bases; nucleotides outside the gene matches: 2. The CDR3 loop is CASSLRDRGYEQYF. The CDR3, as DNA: TGTGCCAGCAGTTTAAGGGACAGGGGTTACGAGCAGTACTTC.

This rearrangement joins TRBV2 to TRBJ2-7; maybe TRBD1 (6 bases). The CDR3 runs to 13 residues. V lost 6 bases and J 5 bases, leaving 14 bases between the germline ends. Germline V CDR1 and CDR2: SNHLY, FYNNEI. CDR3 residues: CASSRTVGHEQYF. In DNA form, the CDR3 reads TGTGCCAGCAGCAGGACAGTCGGGCACGAGCAGTACTTC.

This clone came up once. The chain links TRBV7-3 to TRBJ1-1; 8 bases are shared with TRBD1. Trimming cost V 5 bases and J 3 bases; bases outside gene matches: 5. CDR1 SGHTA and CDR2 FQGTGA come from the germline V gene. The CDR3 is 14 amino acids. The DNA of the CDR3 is TGTGCCAGCAGCCCACAGGGGGACTACACTGAAGCTTTCTTT. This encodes CASSPQGDYTEAFF.

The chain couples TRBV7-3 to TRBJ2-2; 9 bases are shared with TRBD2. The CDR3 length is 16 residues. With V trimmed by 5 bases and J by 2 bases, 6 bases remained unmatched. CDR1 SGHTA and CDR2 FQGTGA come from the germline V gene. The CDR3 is CASSTRGGANTGELFF. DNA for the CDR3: TGTGCCAGCAGCACCCGCGGGGGGGCCAACACCGGGGAGCTGTTTTTT.

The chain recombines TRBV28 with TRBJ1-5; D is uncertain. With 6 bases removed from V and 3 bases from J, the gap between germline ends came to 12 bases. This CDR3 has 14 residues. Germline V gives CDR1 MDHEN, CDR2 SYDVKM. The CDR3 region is CASSDNILNQPQHF. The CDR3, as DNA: TGTGCCAGCAGCGACAATATCCTCAATCAGCCCCAGCATTTT.

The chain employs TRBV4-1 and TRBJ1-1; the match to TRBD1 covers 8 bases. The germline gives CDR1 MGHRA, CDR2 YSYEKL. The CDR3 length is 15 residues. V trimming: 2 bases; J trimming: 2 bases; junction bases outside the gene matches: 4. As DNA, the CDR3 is TGCGCCAGCAGCCAATTCGGACAGGGAAACACTGAAGCTTTCTTT. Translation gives CASSQFGQGNTEAFF.

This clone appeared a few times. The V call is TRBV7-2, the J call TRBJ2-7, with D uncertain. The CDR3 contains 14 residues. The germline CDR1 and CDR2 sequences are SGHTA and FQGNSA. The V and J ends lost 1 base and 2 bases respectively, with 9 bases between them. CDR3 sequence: CASSLESGTYEQYF. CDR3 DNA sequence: TGTGCCAGCAGCTTAGAGTCAGGAACCTACGAGCAGTACTTC.

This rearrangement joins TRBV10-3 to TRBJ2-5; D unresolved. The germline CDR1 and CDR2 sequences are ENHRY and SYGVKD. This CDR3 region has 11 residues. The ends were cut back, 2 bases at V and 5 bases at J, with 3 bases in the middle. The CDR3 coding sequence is TGTGCCATCAGTGAGAGCGAGACCCAGTACTTC. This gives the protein CAISESETQYF.